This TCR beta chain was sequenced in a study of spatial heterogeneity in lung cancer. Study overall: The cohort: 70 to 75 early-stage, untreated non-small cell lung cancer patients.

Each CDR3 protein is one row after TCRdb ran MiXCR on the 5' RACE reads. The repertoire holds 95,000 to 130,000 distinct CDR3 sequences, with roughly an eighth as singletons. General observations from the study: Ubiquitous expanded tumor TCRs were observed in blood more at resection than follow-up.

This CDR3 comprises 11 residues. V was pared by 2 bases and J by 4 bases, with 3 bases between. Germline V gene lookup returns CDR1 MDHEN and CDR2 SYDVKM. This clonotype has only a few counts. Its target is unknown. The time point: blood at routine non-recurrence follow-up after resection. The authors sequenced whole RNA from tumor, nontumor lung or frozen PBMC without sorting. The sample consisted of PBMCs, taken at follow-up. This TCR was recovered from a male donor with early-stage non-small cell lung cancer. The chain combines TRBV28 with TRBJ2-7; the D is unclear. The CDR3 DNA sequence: TGTGCCAGCAGTTTAAAGTACGAGCAGTACTTC. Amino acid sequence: CASSLKYEQYF.